The entry that follows covers one T cell receptor beta chain sequence. Per the original methods: Reference gene primer amplification gave estimated nucleated cell counts. Only in-frame clones appear in the TCRdb table, and some are missing; sequencing was by immunoSEQ multiplex PCR. The DNA gave D and trimming, while V, J and clone size come from that table. The sample lists 200,000 to 300,000 clones; around 90% were seen once. Trimming took 4 bases from V and 3 from J; bases not matched to a gene: 4. The CDR3 loop spans 14 amino acids. CDR1 is SQVTM, CDR2 ANQGSEA, per germline. The sample is drawn from a study of blood T cell repertoires in COVID-19. Study information: From T cells, B-cell-depleted T cells, or PBMCs came the material, which was cDNA or gDNA.

Recruited during active infection, patients (from Seattle) were subsequently followed longitudinally. The clonotype originates from a person aged 18-35 years with COVID-19, enrolled during active disease. What was sequenced was peripheral blood. The chain carries TRBV29-1 and TRBJ2-3, with TRBD2 identical over 10 bases. This CDR3 is CSVAASGRTDTQYF. CDR3 DNA sequence: TGCAGCGTTGCGGCTAGCGGGAGAACAGATACGCAGTATTTT.